This is a list of T cell receptor beta chains from one sample in a study of shared clonotypes between healthy human individuals. The method was immunoSEQ multiplex PCR; TCRdb's version includes in-frame clones alone and lacks a portion of them. The table lists just over 2,000,000 clones, 95% of them singletons, with roughly 0.13% in the top ten. The material sequenced was naive CD4+ T cells sorted from blood. All receptors come from a young man in good health. Both conserved end residues are part of each CDR3. D genes are given only for firm matches. Clone size is shown for a subset of rows, as once, few, many or a class of expanded clone.

clone size: -; J gene: TRBJ2-1; V gene: TRBV4-3; D gene: -; CDR3 DNA: TGCGCCAGCAGCCAAGAAGGTGGGCCGAGCTCCTACAATGAGCAGTTCTTC; CDR3 protein: CASSQEGGPSSYNEQFF
clone size: -; J gene: TRBJ2-3; V gene: TRBV6-5; D gene: -; CDR3 DNA: TGTGCCAGCAGCCAACCAGGGCGAGTAGATACGCAGTATTTT; CDR3 protein: CASSQPGRVDTQYF
clone size: -; J gene: TRBJ1-3; V gene: TRBV4-2; D gene: TRBD1; CDR3 DNA: TGTGCCAGCAGCCCTGGGAGGACAGGCTCTGGAAACACCATATATTTT; CDR3 protein: CASSPGRTGSGNTIYF
clone size: -; J gene: TRBJ1-1; V gene: TRBV7-8; D gene: -; CDR3 DNA: TGTGCCAGCAGCTTAGCCGGAGCTATCGGGGGTTTAACTGAAGCTTTCTTT; CDR3 protein: CASSLAGAIGGLTEAFF
clone size: -; J gene: TRBJ2-1; V gene: TRBV7-3; D gene: TRBD2; CDR3 DNA: TGTGCCAGCAGCTTAACCGCTAGCGGGGGGTTCAATGAGCAGTTCTTC; CDR3 protein: CASSLTASGGFNEQFF
clone size: -; J gene: TRBJ2-5; V gene: TRBV10-3; D gene: -; CDR3 DNA: TGTGCCACCGGGGACGGAATTCAAGAGACCCAGTACTTC; CDR3 protein: CATGDGIQETQYF
clone size: once; J gene: TRBJ1-1; V gene: TRBV13; D gene: TRBD1; CDR3 DNA: TGTGCCAGCAGCTTAGCCGGACAGGTGAGGCTGAACACTGAAGCTTTCTTT; CDR3 protein: CASSLAGQVRLNTEAFF
clone size: -; J gene: TRBJ2-2; V gene: TRBV6-5; D gene: -; CDR3 DNA: TGTGCCAGCAGTTACCGGATGGCATACACCGGGGAGCTGTTTTTT; CDR3 protein: CASSYRMAYTGELFF
clone size: once; J gene: TRBJ2-3; V gene: TRBV11-2; D gene: -; CDR3 DNA: TGTGCCAGCCGCCCCGGGACAAGCACAGATACGCAGTATTTT; CDR3 protein: CASRPGTSTDTQYF
clone size: -; J gene: TRBJ1-1; V gene: TRBV6-1; D gene: -; CDR3 DNA: TGTGCCAGCAGTGAAGTGGGGGGTCGGTGGACTGAAGCTTTCTTT; CDR3 protein: CASSEVGGRWTEAFF
clone size: once; J gene: TRBJ2-7; V gene: TRBV4-2; D gene: -; CDR3 DNA: TGTGCCAGCAGCCAAGACAATAGGGGGGGATCCGGCGAGCAGTACTTC; CDR3 protein: CASSQDNRGGSGEQYF
clone size: -; J gene: TRBJ2-7; V gene: TRBV28; D gene: TRBD1; CDR3 DNA: TGTGCCAGCAGCCGACCGACAGGGGGGCAGGGCGAGCAGTACTTC; CDR3 protein: CASSRPTGGQGEQYF
clone size: -; J gene: TRBJ1-6; V gene: TRBV7-2; D gene: -; CDR3 DNA: TGTGCCAGCAGCTTCCTTCGGGGCAGCAATTCACCCCTCCACTTT; CDR3 protein: CASSFLRGSNSPLHF
clone size: -; J gene: TRBJ2-3; V gene: TRBV5-1; D gene: -; CDR3 DNA: TGCGCCAGCAGCTTGGAGGAGAAGGGGCGAAGCACAGATACGCAGTATTTT; CDR3 protein: CASSLEEKGRSTDTQYF
clone size: once; J gene: TRBJ2-4; V gene: TRBV5-6; D gene: -; CDR3 DNA: TGTGCCAGCAACCCCACCGGGGCCGGAATAGGCAAAAACATTCAGTACTTC; CDR3 protein: CASNPTGAGIGKNIQYF
clone size: -; J gene: TRBJ2-7; V gene: TRBV5-1; D gene: TRBD2; CDR3 DNA: TGCGCCAGCAGTAGATTAGCGGGGGGGCTCCGCGAGCAGTACTTC; CDR3 protein: CASSRLAGGLREQYF
clone size: -; J gene: TRBJ2-5; V gene: TRBV5-1; D gene: -; CDR3 DNA: TGCGCCAGCAGCCCCACTGCGGGTAGAGAGACCCAGTACTTC; CDR3 protein: CASSPTAGRETQYF
clone size: -; J gene: TRBJ2-7; V gene: TRBV10-1; D gene: -; CDR3 DNA: TGCGCCAGCAGTGAGGGGTCGGGAGCGCGCGAGCAGTACTTC; CDR3 protein: CASSEGSGAREQYF
clone size: -; J gene: TRBJ2-7; V gene: TRBV5-1; D gene: TRBD2; CDR3 DNA: TGCGCCAGCAGCCCAGGGACTAGCGGGAGGGCCTGGAACGAGCAGTACTTC; CDR3 protein: CASSPGTSGRAWNEQYF
clone size: -; J gene: TRBJ2-1; V gene: TRBV6-6; D gene: TRBD2; CDR3 DNA: TGTGCCAGCAGGCCCGGGACTAGCGGGAGAAGTGAGCAGTTCTTC; CDR3 protein: CASRPGTSGRSEQFF
clone size: -; J gene: TRBJ1-2; V gene: TRBV18; D gene: -; CDR3 DNA: TGTGCCAGCTCACCGGGACAAGCCTATGGCTACACCTTC; CDR3 protein: CASSPGQAYGYTF
clone size: once; J gene: TRBJ2-3; V gene: TRBV5-1; D gene: -; CDR3 DNA: TGCGCCAGCAGCGTAAGACCTGAGAGCACAGATACGCAGTATTTT; CDR3 protein: CASSVRPESTDTQYF
clone size: -; J gene: TRBJ1-6; V gene: TRBV5-8; D gene: -; CDR3 DNA: TGTGCCAGCAGCTTCCCCGGAAGGCTAGATAATTCACCCCTCCACTTT; CDR3 protein: CASSFPGRLDNSPLHF
clone size: -; J gene: TRBJ1-4; V gene: TRBV30; D gene: TRBD1; CDR3 DNA: TGTGCCTGGAGTATTTTACAGGGGACTGAAAAACTGTTTTTT; CDR3 protein: CAWSILQGTEKLFF
clone size: -; J gene: TRBJ2-7; V gene: TRBV10-2; D gene: -; CDR3 DNA: TGCGCCAGCAGTCGGCACGACTACGAGCAGTACTTC; CDR3 protein: CASSRHDYEQYF
clone size: -; J gene: TRBJ1-1; V gene: TRBV10-3; D gene: -; CDR3 DNA: TGTGCCTCACACCTCGGGTCGCACACTGAAGCTTTCTTT; CDR3 protein: CASHLGSHTEAFF
clone size: -; J gene: TRBJ1-1; V gene: TRBV5-1; D gene: TRBD1; CDR3 DNA: TGCGCCAGCAGCCAAGGACAGGCCCACACTGAAGCTTTCTTT; CDR3 protein: CASSQGQAHTEAFF
clone size: -; J gene: TRBJ2-2; V gene: TRBV5-1; D gene: -; CDR3 DNA: TGCGCCAGCAGCTTGGAGGGAGTCTACACCGGGGAGCTGTTTTTT; CDR3 protein: CASSLEGVYTGELFF
clone size: -; J gene: TRBJ2-2; V gene: TRBV28; D gene: -; CDR3 DNA: TGTGCCAGCAGTACACGCCGGGGGAACACCGGGGAGCTGTTTTTT; CDR3 protein: CASSTRRGNTGELFF
clone size: once; J gene: TRBJ1-2; V gene: TRBV15; D gene: TRBD1; CDR3 DNA: TGTGCCACCAGCCTTGGACAGGGCTATGGCTACACCTTC; CDR3 protein: CATSLGQGYGYTF
clone size: -; J gene: TRBJ1-4; V gene: TRBV5-1; D gene: TRBD1; CDR3 DNA: TGCGCCAGCAGTGCGGAGAGGGGGCGAACTAATGAAAAACTGTTTTTT; CDR3 protein: CASSAERGRTNEKLFF
clone size: -; J gene: TRBJ2-5; V gene: TRBV30; D gene: TRBD1; CDR3 DNA: TGTGCCTACACATCTGGACAGGGGGTGAACGGGGAGACCCAGTACTTC; CDR3 protein: CAYTSGQGVNGETQYF
clone size: once; J gene: TRBJ1-6; V gene: TRBV18; D gene: -; CDR3 DNA: TGTGCCAGCTCAGGCGATGTCACGCCGTGGGGGACACCCCTCCACTTT; CDR3 protein: CASSGDVTPWGTPLHF
clone size: -; J gene: TRBJ1-5; V gene: TRBV4-1; D gene: -; CDR3 DNA: TGCGCCAGCAGCCAAGGACCCAATCAGCCCCAGCATTTT; CDR3 protein: CASSQGPNQPQHF
clone size: few; J gene: TRBJ1-1; V gene: TRBV29-1; D gene: TRBD1; CDR3 DNA: TGCAGCTCGTTGACAGGGGGTCAGAACACTGAAGCTTTCTTT; CDR3 protein: CSSLTGGQNTEAFF
clone size: once; J gene: TRBJ2-5; V gene: TRBV7-2; D gene: -; CDR3 DNA: TGTGCCAGCAGCCCAGATCTTGGCAACTGGGAGACCCAGTACTTC; CDR3 protein: CASSPDLGNWETQYF
clone size: -; J gene: TRBJ1-3; V gene: TRBV29-1; D gene: -; CDR3 DNA: TGCAGCGTTCGTCCGGGACTCCAATCTGGAAACACCATATATTTT; CDR3 protein: CSVRPGLQSGNTIYF
clone size: -; J gene: TRBJ2-1; V gene: TRBV7-2; D gene: TRBD1; CDR3 DNA: TGTGCCAGCAGCTTAGTAACGGGACAGAACAATGAGCAGTTCTTC; CDR3 protein: CASSLVTGQNNEQFF
clone size: -; J gene: TRBJ2-7; V gene: TRBV10-3; D gene: -; CDR3 DNA: TGTGCCACGGGCCCCGGGCAACCGACCTACGAGCAGTACTTC; CDR3 protein: CATGPGQPTYEQYF
clone size: -; J gene: TRBJ2-5; V gene: TRBV5-1; D gene: TRBD2; CDR3 DNA: TGCGCCAGCAGCCTTAGCGGGGGTCAAGAGACCCAGTACTTC; CDR3 protein: CASSLSGGQETQYF
clone size: -; J gene: TRBJ1-2; V gene: TRBV18; D gene: -; CDR3 DNA: TGTGCCAGCTCGGGCGCCAACTATGGCTACACCTTC; CDR3 protein: CASSGANYGYTF
clone size: -; J gene: TRBJ1-2; V gene: TRBV6-5; D gene: -; CDR3 DNA: TGTGCCAGCAGCTCCTCTCGGTTTTCGGTTCATGGCTACACCTTC; CDR3 protein: CASSSSRFSVHGYTF
clone size: once; J gene: TRBJ2-3; V gene: TRBV29-1; D gene: TRBD2; CDR3 DNA: TGCAGCGTTGACCGGACTAGCGGGGGAGATACGCAGTATTTT; CDR3 protein: CSVDRTSGGDTQYF
clone size: -; J gene: TRBJ1-2; V gene: TRBV5-1; D gene: TRBD1; CDR3 DNA: TGCGCCAGCAGCTTGGATCCACAGGGGCGCGGAGACTATGGCTACACCTTC; CDR3 protein: CASSLDPQGRGDYGYTF
clone size: -; J gene: TRBJ1-4; V gene: TRBV18; D gene: TRBD1; CDR3 DNA: TGTGCCAGCTCACCACAAACTCTCCAGGGGGCTGGGGAAAAACTGTTTTTT; CDR3 protein: CASSPQTLQGAGEKLFF
clone size: -; J gene: TRBJ2-5; V gene: TRBV27; D gene: -; CDR3 DNA: TGTGCCAGCAGGCCAGGGGCTGGGCAAGAGACCCAGTACTTC; CDR3 protein: CASRPGAGQETQYF
clone size: -; J gene: TRBJ1-6; V gene: TRBV30; D gene: -; CDR3 DNA: TGTGCCTGGAGTGTACGGACAGTTCGTTTGGGGAGTTCACCCCTCCACTTT; CDR3 protein: CAWSVRTVRLGSSPLHF
clone size: -; J gene: TRBJ1-1; V gene: TRBV5-1; D gene: -; CDR3 DNA: TGCGCCAGCAGCTTAGGCCAGAAGAACACTGAAGCTTTCTTT; CDR3 protein: CASSLGQKNTEAFF